This TCR beta chain was captured by sequencing in a study of cytomegalovirus exposure and HLA in healthy donors. Study overall: Approximately 80 million unique TCRs, all from HLA-typed donors, were included in an early release of the data.

It was with 60 Vbeta and 13 Jbeta primers that the PCR ran. Clones were sequenced by immunoSEQ multiplex PCR, and TCRdb holds only the in-frame ones, with some missing. This table has about 140,000 clones, more than 75% appearing once. Findings of the study overall: The authors listed 150 to 200 TCR beta chains as cytomegalovirus-associated. Common viral pathogens were later found to be apparently linked to several of the most significant clusters.

Worth noting for this clone: Its antigen is not identified.

With 6 bases removed from V and 3 bases from J, the gap between germline ends came to 12 bases. The CDR3 spans 13 residues. CDR1 and CDR2 from the germline V gene are SGHRS and YFSETQ. The TCR sequence derives from a woman younger than 30 in good health and CMV-seropositive. The sequencing input was PBMCs. This chain joins TRBV5-1 and TRBJ1-1, with D perhaps TRBD1 (5 bases). CDR3 coding DNA: TGCGCCAGCAAGGTCAGGGTGCACACTGAAGCTTTCTTT. It specifies CASKVRVHTEAFF.